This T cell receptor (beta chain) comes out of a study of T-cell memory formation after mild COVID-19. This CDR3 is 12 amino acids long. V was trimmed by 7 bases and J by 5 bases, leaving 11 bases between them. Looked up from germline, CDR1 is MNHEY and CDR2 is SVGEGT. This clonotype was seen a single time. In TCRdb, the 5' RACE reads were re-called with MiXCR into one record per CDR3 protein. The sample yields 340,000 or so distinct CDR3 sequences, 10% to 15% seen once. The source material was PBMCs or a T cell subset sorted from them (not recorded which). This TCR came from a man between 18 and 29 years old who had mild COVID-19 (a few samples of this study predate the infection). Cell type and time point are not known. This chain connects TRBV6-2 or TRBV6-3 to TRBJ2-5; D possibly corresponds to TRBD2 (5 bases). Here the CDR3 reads CASTTRTETQYF. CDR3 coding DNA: TGTGCCAGCACTACTAGGACGGAGACCCAGTACTTC.